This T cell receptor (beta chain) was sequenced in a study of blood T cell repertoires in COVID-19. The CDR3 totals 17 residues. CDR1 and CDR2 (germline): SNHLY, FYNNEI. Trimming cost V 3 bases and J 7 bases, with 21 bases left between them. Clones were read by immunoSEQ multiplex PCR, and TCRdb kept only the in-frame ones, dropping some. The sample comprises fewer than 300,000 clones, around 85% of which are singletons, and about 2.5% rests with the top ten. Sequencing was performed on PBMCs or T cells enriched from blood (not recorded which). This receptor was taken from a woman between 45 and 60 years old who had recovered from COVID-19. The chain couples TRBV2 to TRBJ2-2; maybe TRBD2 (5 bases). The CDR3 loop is CASSEFLVVNGGGELFF. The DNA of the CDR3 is TGTGCCAGCAGTGAGTTCTTAGTGGTCAATGGAGGCGGGGAGCTGTTTTTT.